Described below is a single T cell receptor (beta chain) sequence and its context. In the authors' methods: Amplifying reference gene primers gave estimates of nucleated cell counts. Profiled with immunoSEQ multiplex PCR; TCRdb holds only in-frame clones, not every one. V, J and clone size are taken as reported in that table, and D and trimming were inferred from the DNA itself. The table includes 300,000 to 350,000 clones, over 75% detected once. CDR3 length equals 14 residues. Trimming shortened V by 3 bases and J by 3 bases, and 11 bases separated the two germline ends. Germline V gives CDR1 SGHAT, CDR2 FQNNGV. This entry comes from a study of blood T cell repertoires in COVID-19. Study-level background: Whether acute or convalescent, the COVID-19 samples came from the United States, Italy and Spain. The cDNA or gDNA used as material had been derived from T cells, B-cell-depleted T cells, or PBMCs.

Seattle patients were enrolled while actively infected and followed longitudinally. Source material: peripheral blood. The clonotype originates from a woman in her thirties with COVID-19, enrolled during active disease. This rearrangement joins TRBV11-2 to TRBJ1-1; unclear D gene. CDR3 protein: CASSLWQRDTEAFF. The CDR3 region has the DNA TGTGCCAGCAGCTTGTGGCAACGGGACACTGAAGCTTTCTTT.